The clone carrying this T cell receptor (beta chain) was counted only a few times. Its antigen is not identified. Measured with immunoSEQ multiplex PCR; TCRdb has only the in-frame clones, and not every one. The table includes roughly 2.1 million clones, 90% to 95% detected once. This CDR3 has 12 amino acids. The germline CDR1 and CDR2 sequences are LNHDA and SQIVND (reference sequence). Trimming cost V 7 bases and J 7 bases, with 13 bases left between them. Naive CD8 cells, CD45RO-negative and positively selected for CCR7, excluded terminally differentiated effector memory CD45RA+ cells. Donation came from healthy HIV-negative adults that had no recent acute infections or vaccinations. This record belongs to a study of shared clonotypes between healthy human individuals. Points from the study as a whole: Around 4.7% was the fraction of naive CD4 clonotypes found shared across a handful of donors. Naive subsets typically showed greater estimated richness than memory subsets.

This clonotype originated in a man between 18 and 35 years old in good health. Some clones in this sample may be carry-over from other donors' samples. The sequenced sample was naive CD8+ T cells from PBMCs. This chain connects TRBV19 to TRBJ1-2; the D is unclear. DNA for the CDR3: TGTGCCAGTACCGTGGGAGGGTTTGGCTACACCTTC. It is translated as CASTVGGFGYTF.